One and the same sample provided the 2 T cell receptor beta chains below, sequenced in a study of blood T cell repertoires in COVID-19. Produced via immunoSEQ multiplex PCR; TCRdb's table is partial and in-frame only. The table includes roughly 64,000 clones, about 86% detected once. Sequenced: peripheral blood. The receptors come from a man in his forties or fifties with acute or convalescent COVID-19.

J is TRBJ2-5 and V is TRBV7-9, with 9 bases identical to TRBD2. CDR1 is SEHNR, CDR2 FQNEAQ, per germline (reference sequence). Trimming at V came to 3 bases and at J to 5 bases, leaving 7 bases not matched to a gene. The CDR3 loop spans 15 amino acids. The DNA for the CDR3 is TGTGCCAGCAGCTTCCCGCTAGCGGGGTTGGAGACCCAGTACTTC. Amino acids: CASSFPLAGLETQYF.

The CDR3: CASSLYVGDNNSPLHF. In DNA, the CDR3 is TGTGCCAGCAGCCTTTACGTCGGGGACAATAATTCACCCCTCCACTTT. The chain is built from TRBV4-2 and TRBJ1-6; D possibly corresponds to TRBD1 (6 bases). V lost 4 bases and J 5 bases, leaving 15 bases between the germline ends. The germline V gene has CDR1 LGHNA and CDR2 YNFKEQ. The CDR3 has 16 amino acids.